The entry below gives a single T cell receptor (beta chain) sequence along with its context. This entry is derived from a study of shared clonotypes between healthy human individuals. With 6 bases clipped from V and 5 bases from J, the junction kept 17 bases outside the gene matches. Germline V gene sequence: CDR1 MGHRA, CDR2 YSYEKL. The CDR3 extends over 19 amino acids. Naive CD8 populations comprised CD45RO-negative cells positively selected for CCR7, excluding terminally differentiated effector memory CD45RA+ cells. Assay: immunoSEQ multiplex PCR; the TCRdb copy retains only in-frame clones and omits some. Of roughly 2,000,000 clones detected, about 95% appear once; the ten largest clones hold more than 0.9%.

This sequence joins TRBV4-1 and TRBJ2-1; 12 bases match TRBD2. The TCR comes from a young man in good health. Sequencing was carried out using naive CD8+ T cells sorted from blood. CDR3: CASSPRPILAGGRNNEQFF. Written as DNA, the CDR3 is TGCGCCAGCAGTCCCCGTCCTATACTAGCGGGGGGTCGTAACAATGAGCAGTTCTTC.